The 17 T cell receptor beta chains given below trace back to one sample, sequenced in a study of radiotherapy plus CTLA-4 blockade in lung cancer. Sequencing was performed with immunoSEQ multiplex PCR; in TCRdb, only in-frame clones are kept and a portion is missing. Of 75,000 to 100,000 clones in the sample, about 91% were seen once. The specimen comprised peripheral blood, sampled from a patient treated with radiotherapy plus ipilimumab. All receptors come from a human donor with non-small cell lung cancer that progressed on radiotherapy plus ipilimumab.

The chain uses TRBV10-2 and TRBJ2-3; D might be TRBD2 (5 bases). This CDR3 spans 14 amino acids. Germline V gene sequence: CDR1 WSHSY, CDR2 SAAADI. The germline V and J ends were trimmed by 6 bases and 2 bases, with 12 bases remaining between them. CDR3 in DNA: TGCGCCAGCAGCGCAACTAGAAACACAGATACGCAGTATTTT. This gives the protein CASSATRNTDTQYF.

V gene TRBV6-6 combines with J gene TRBJ1-1, with D perhaps TRBD1 (6 bases). The germline V and J ends were trimmed by 2 bases and 0 bases, with 10 bases remaining between them. CDR3 size: 15 residues. The germline V gene has CDR1 MNHNY and CDR2 SVGAGI (reference sequence). This CDR3 reads CASSYRTDMNTEAFF. CDR3 nucleotide sequence: TGTGCCAGCAGTTACAGGACAGACATGAACACTGAAGCTTTCTTT.

As for this clone: The junction differs from germline at one of its ends, possibly a read error. The V call is TRBV5-6, the J call TRBJ2-7; perhaps TRBD2 as D (5 bases). This CDR3 contains 16 residues. The germline CDR1 and CDR2 sequences are SGHDT and YYEEEE. CDR3 sequence (DNA): TGTGCCAGCAGCTTAGGCCCACCTCCTCTTAGGGAGTTCCCCCTCTTC. Amino acid sequence: CASSLGPPPLREFPLF.

The chain links TRBV10-1 to TRBJ2-3; 8 positions match TRBD2. The CDR3 sequence is 16 residues long. V was pared by 3 bases and J by 7 bases, with 12 bases of the junction left unmatched. From germline, CDR1 is WNHNN and CDR2 SYGVQD (reference sequence). The CDR3 DNA follows: TGCGCCAGCAGTGATGGAAGCGGGGGCAAGGGTCATACGCAGTATTTT. It encodes CASSDGSGGKGHTQYF.

Notes on this clone: Germline is not matched at one junction end, which may reflect a read error. The chain has TRBV28 and TRBJ1-1; 8 bases match TRBD1. The length of the CDR3 is 15 residues. Looked up from germline, CDR1 is MDHEN and CDR2 is SYDVKM. In DNA, the CDR3 is TGTGCCAGCAGCTTATTTGGGACAGGCCACACTGAAGCTTTCTTT. Amino acids: CASSLFGTGHTEAFF.

The J gene is TRBJ2-3, the V gene TRBV5-1; D possibly corresponds to TRBD2 (6 bases). CDR1 is SGHRS and CDR2 is YFSETQ in the germline V gene. V was clipped by 4 bases and J by 4 bases, with 28 bases between them. The CDR3 is 19 residues long. The CDR3 sequence: CASSQLGSRLNRGADTQYF. For the CDR3, the DNA is TGCGCCAGCAGCCAACTAGGGTCTCGATTAAACCGCGGGGCAGATACGCAGTATTTT.

The chain employs TRBV18 and TRBJ1-1; a weak D match, TRBD1 (5 bases). The CDR3 totals 17 residues. V lost 2 bases, J lost 0 bases, and 16 bases lay in between. Germline CDR1 and CDR2: KGHSH and LQKENI. CDR3 protein: CASSPRGGGALNTEAFF. In nucleotides, the CDR3 is TGTGCCAGCTCACCAAGAGGAGGCGGGGCGTTGAACACTGAAGCTTTCTTT.

Here the CDR3 reads CASSSGVYEQYF. The DNA of the CDR3 is TGTGCCAGCAGCTCAGGGGTCTACGAGCAGTACTTC. The chain recombines TRBV6-5 with TRBJ2-7, with TRBD1 as a possible D gene (6 bases). Germline lookup yields CDR1 MNHEY and CDR2 SVGAGI. The V and J ends lost 6 bases and 3 bases respectively, with 9 bases between them. The CDR3 runs 12 residues.

This chain links TRBV6-5 with TRBJ1-2, with D uncertain. Trimming took 7 bases from V and 4 from J, leaving 16 bases between them. Germline V gives CDR1 MNHEY, CDR2 SVGAGI. The CDR3 contains 14 residues. This CDR3 reads CASTQSVEGYGYTF. For the CDR3, the DNA is TGTGCCAGCACCCAGAGTGTCGAGGGCTATGGCTACACCTTC.

The chain joins TRBV5-1 to TRBJ2-2; 9 bases align to TRBD1. The CDR3 sequence is 16 residues long. V lost 1 base, J lost 7 bases, and 8 bases stayed unmatched. CDR1 is SGHRS and CDR2 is YFSETQ in the germline V gene. The CDR3 spells CASSLPSTGGIGELFF. The CDR3 nucleotides read TGCGCCAGCAGCTTGCCTAGTACAGGGGGCATCGGGGAGCTGTTTTTT.

The chain carries TRBV6-5 and TRBJ2-3; D remains ambiguous. The germline gives CDR1 MNHEY, CDR2 SVGAGI. V lost 5 bases, J lost 4 bases, and 7 bases lay in between. This CDR3 has 12 amino acids. The CDR3 DNA follows: TGTGCCAGCAGTAAGTCCCCAGATACGCAGTATTTT. As protein: CASSKSPDTQYF.

The chain uses TRBV7-3 and TRBJ2-1, with D maybe TRBD2 (6 bases). Germline V gives CDR1 SGHTA, CDR2 FQGTGA. Between the trimmed V and J ends, which lost 5 bases and 0 bases, there was a span of 11 bases. The CDR3 contains 15 residues. The CDR3, as DNA: TGTGCCAGCAGCCCCGTCGGGGGCTCCTACAATGAGCAGTTCTTC. Amino acids: CASSPVGGSYNEQFF.

The chain carries TRBV27 and TRBJ2-6; D might be TRBD1 or TRBD2, each matching 5 bases. V lost 4 bases to trimming and J lost 4 bases, with 17 bases between them. Germline CDR1 and CDR2: MNHEY and SMNVEV (reference sequence). The CDR3 spans 17 residues. CDR3 sequence: CASSSPGREPGANVLTF. The DNA of the CDR3 is TGTGCCAGCAGTTCGCCGGGACGAGAGCCCGGGGCCAACGTCCTGACTTTC.

V and J are TRBV27 and TRBJ1-1; maybe TRBD1 (6 bases). Between the trimmed V and J ends, which lost 3 bases and 8 bases, there was a span of 10 bases. The CDR3 spans 12 residues. The germline V gene has CDR1 MNHEY and CDR2 SMNVEV (reference sequence). The CDR3 nucleotides read TGTGCCAGCAGTTTGGGGGGCCGAGAAGCTTTCTTT. It yields the protein CASSLGGREAFF.

This chain links TRBV4-1 with TRBJ2-1; 9 positions match TRBD1. The length of the CDR3 is 15 residues. Germline trimming cut 0 bases from V and 9 bases from J; bases unmatched to any gene: 6. CDR1 is MGHRA, CDR2 YSYEKL, per germline. DNA of the CDR3: TGCGCCAGCAGCCAAGATGGGACAGGGTTCGGTGAGCAGTTCTTC. It yields the protein CASSQDGTGFGEQFF.

This sequence joins TRBV2 and TRBJ1-3, with 7 nucleotides matching TRBD1. From germline, CDR1 is SNHLY and CDR2 FYNNEI. Germline trimming cut 5 bases from V and 9 bases from J; bases unmatched to any gene: 10. This CDR3 is 14 amino acids long. The CDR3 sequence: CASSKDREGGTIYF. The DNA of the CDR3 is TGTGCCAGCAGTAAAGACAGGGAAGGCGGCACCATATATTTT.

The rearrangement links TRBV19 to TRBJ1-2; D not resolved. Trimming cost V 2 bases and J 4 bases, with 11 bases left between them. This CDR3 region has 14 residues. CDR1 and CDR2 from the germline V gene are LNHDA and SQIVND (reference sequence). The CDR3 DNA reads TGTGCCAGTAGTATACCAGTAATTCTCTATGGCTACACCTTC. This codes for CASSIPVILYGYTF.